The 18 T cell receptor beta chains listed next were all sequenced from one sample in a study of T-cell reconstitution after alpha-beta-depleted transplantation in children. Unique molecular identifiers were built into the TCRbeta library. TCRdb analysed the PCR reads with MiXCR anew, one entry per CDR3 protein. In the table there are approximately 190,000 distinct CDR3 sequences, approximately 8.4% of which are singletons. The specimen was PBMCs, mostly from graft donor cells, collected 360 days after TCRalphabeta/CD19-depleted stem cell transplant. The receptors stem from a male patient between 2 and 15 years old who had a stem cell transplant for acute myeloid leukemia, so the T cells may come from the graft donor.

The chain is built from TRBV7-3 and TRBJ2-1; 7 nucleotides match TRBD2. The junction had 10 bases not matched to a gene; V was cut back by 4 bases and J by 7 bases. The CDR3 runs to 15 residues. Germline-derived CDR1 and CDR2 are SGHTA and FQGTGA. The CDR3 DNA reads TGTGCCAGCAGCTACACTAGCGTCTCCAGGAATGAGCAGTTCTTC. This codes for CASSYTSVSRNEQFF.

The CDR3 is CSARDVSRTAKKLFF. CDR3 DNA: TGCAGTGCTCGGGACGTTTCCAGAACAGCGAAAAAACTGTTTTTT. The chain links TRBV20-1 to TRBJ1-4; maybe TRBD1 (5 bases). This CDR3 has 15 amino acids. Germline V gives CDR1 DFQATT, CDR2 SNEGSKA (reference sequence). The V and J ends lost 5 bases and 9 bases respectively, with 22 bases between them.

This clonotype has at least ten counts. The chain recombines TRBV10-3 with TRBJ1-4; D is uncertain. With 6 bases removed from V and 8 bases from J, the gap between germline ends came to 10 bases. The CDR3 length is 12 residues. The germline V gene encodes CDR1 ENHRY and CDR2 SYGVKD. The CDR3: CAISRDSEKLFF. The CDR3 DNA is TGTGCCATCAGCCGAGATAGCGAAAAACTGTTTTTT.

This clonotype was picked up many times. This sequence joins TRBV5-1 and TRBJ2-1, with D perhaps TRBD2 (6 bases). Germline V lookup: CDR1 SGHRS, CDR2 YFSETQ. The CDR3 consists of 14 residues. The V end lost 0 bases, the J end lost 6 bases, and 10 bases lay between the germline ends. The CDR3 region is CASSLARGFNEQFF. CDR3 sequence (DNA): TGCGCCAGCAGCTTGGCCCGGGGGTTCAATGAGCAGTTCTTC.

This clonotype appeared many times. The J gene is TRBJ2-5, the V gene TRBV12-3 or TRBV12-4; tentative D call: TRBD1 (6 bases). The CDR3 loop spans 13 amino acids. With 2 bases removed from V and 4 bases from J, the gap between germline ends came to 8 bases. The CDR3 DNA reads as TGTGCCAGCAGTTTATCAGGGGCAGAGACCCAGTACTTC. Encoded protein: CASSLSGAETQYF.

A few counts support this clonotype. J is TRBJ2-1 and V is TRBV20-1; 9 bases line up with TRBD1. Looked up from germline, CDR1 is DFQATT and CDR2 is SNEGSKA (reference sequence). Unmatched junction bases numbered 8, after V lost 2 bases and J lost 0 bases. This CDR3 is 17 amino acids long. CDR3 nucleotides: TGCAGTGCTAGACACAGGGGGCTCCGCAGCTCCTACAATGAGCAGTTCTTC. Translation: CSARHRGLRSSYNEQFF.

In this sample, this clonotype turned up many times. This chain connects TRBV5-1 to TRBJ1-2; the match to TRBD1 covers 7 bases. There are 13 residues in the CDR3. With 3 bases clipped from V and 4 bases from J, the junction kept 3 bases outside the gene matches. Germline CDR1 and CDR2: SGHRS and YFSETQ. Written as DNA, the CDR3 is TGCGCCAGCAGCTGGGGGGACAGCTATGGCTACACCTTC. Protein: CASSWGDSYGYTF.

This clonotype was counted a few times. The CDR3 loop is CASSKPPANPPMDTQYF. CDR3 nucleotide sequence: TGTGCCAGCAGCAAGCCCCCGGCTAATCCCCCGATGGATACGCAGTATTTT. The V gene is TRBV7-9, the J gene TRBJ2-3; no clear D. There are 17 residues in the CDR3. V lost 5 bases and J lost 6, with 24 bases in between. The germline gives CDR1 SEHNR, CDR2 FQNEAQ (reference sequence). The full variable domain, completed using reference TRBV7-9 and TRBJ2-3, is DTGVSQNPRHKITKRGQNVTFRCDPISEHNRLYWYRQTLGQGPEFLTYFQNEAQLEKSRLLSDRFSAERPKGSFSTLEIQRTEQGDSAMYLCASSKPPANPPMDTQYFGPGTRLTVL.

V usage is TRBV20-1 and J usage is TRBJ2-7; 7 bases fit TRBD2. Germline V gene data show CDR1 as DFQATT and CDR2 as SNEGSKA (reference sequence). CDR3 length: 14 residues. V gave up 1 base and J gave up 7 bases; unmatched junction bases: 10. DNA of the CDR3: TGCAGTGCTAGAGCCGGGACTATTACGAATGAGCAGTACTTC. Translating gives CSARAGTITNEQYF.

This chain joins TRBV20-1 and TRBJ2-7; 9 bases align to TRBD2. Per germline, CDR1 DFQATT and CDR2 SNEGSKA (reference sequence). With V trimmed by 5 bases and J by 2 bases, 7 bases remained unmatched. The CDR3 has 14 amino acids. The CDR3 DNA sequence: TGCAGTGCTTTAGAGACTAGCGGCACCTACGAGCAGTACTTC. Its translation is CSALETSGTYEQYF.

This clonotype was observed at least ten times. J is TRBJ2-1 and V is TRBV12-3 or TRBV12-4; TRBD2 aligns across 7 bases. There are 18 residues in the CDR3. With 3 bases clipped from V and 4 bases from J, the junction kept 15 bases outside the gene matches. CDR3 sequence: CASSFTEGLPVLYNEQFF. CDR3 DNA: TGTGCCAGCAGTTTTACCGAGGGACTACCAGTTTTGTACAATGAGCAGTTCTTC.

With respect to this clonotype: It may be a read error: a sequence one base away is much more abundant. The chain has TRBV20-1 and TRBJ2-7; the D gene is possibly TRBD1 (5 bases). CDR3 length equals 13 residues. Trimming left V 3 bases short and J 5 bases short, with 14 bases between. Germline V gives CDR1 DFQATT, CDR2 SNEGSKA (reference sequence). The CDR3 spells CSASRQISNEQYF. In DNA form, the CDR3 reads TGCAGTGCTAGCCGACAGATTTCCAACGAGCAGTACTTC.

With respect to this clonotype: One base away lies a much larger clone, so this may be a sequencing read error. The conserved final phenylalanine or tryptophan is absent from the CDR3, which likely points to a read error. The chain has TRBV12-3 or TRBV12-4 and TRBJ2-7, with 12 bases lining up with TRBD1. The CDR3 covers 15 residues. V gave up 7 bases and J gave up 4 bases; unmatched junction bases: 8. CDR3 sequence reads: CASKLPGQGAYEQYL. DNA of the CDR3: TGTGCCAGCAAACTCCCGGGACAGGGGGCTTACGAGCAGTACTTG.

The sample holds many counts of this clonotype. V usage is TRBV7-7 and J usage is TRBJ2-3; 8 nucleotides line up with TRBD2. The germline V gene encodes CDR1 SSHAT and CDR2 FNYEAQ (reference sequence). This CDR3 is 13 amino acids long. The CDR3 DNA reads TGTGCTAGCGGGGCCTCCGGCACAGATACGCAGTATTTT. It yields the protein CASGASGTDTQYF.

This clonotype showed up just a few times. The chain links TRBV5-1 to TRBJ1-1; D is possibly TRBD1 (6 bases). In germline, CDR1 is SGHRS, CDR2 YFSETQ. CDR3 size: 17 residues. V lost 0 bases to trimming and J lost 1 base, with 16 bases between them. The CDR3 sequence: CASSLEPRVGGNTEAFF. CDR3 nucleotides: TGCGCCAGCAGCTTGGAACCCAGGGTAGGGGGGAACACTGAAGCTTTCTTT.

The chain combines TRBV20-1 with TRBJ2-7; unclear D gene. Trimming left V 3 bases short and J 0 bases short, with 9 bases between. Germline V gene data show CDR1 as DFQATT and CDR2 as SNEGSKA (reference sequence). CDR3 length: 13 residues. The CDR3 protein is CSASGPSSYEQYF. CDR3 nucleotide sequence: TGCAGTGCTAGTGGGCCTAGCTCCTACGAGCAGTACTTC.

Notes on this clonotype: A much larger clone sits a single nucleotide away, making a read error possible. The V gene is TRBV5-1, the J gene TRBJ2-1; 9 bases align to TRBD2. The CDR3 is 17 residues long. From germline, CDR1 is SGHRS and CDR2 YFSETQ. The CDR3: CASSLSSGREAYDEQFF. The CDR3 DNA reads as TGCGCCAGCAGCTTGAGTAGCGGGAGAGAAGCCTACGATGAGCAGTTCTTC.

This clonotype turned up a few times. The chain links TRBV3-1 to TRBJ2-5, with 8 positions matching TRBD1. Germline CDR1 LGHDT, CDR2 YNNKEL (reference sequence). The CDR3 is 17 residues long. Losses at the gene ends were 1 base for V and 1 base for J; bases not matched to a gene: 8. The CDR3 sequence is CASSQGLRGQGQETQYF. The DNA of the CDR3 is TGTGCCAGCAGCCAAGGATTGAGAGGACAGGGCCAAGAGACCCAGTACTTC.